This T cell receptor beta chain was found in a study of blood T cell repertoires in COVID-19. Study as a whole: T cells, B-cell-depleted T cells, or PBMCs provided the cDNA or gDNA that served as material.

Trimming pared 1 base from V and 7 bases from J, leaving 14 bases between. Germline V gene sequence: CDR1 SGHVS, CDR2 FQNEAQ. The CDR3 covers 16 residues. In the original processing: Amplified reference gene primers provided the basis for estimating nucleated cell counts. The repertoire was sequenced with immunoSEQ multiplex PCR; TCRdb's copy has only in-frame clones and lacks some. D and trimming come from the DNA, and the V and J calls and clone size come from that table. The data contain under 300,000 clones, roughly four fifths of them singletons. Sequences were obtained from peripheral blood. The TCR sequence derives from a woman aged 50 to 65 who had recovered from COVID-19. This chain uses TRBV7-8 with TRBJ1-6; D perhaps matches TRBD1 (5 bases). DNA of the CDR3: TGTGCCAGCAGCTTAGATAGGAACAGGCGCAATTCACCCCTCCACTTT. Encoded protein: CASSLDRNRRNSPLHF.